This T cell receptor (beta chain) is from a study of T cell changes during pregnancy in multiple sclerosis. Produced via immunoSEQ multiplex PCR; TCRdb's table is partial and in-frame only. This table holds around 92,000 clones, 94% found once. The material was peripheral blood, obtained in the third trimester of pregnancy. This clonotype was obtained from a female donor with multiple sclerosis, enrolled in a pregnancy study.

For the CDR3, the DNA is TGTGCCAGCGGAGCTACCGGGACAAACCAAGAGACCCAGTACTTC. This encodes CASGATGTNQETQYF. The chain couples TRBV6-1 to TRBJ2-5; a possible D gene is TRBD1 (6 bases). Between the trimmed V and J ends, which lost 8 bases and 0 bases, there was a span of 16 bases. The germline V gene has CDR1 MNHNS and CDR2 SASEGT. This CDR3 contains 15 residues.